This TCR beta chain was captured by sequencing in a study of PD-1 blockade in classical Hodgkin lymphoma. CDR3 length equals 17 residues. The ends were cut back, 1 base at V and 7 bases at J, with 20 bases in the middle. The germline V gene encodes CDR1 SGHRS and CDR2 YFSETQ. TCRdb's table, derived via immunoSEQ multiplex PCR, lists solely in-frame clones and lacks some. The sample gives thousands of clones, roughly 80% of which show up once; around 7.2% is in the top ten. The patients all showed relapse after autologous stem cell transplantation, while their brentuximab vedotin exposure varied. By magnetic negative selection, CD4+ T cells were purified from thawed PBMCs.

The material sequenced was CD4+ T cells from blood, taken at baseline. The rearrangement links TRBV5-1 to TRBJ2-2; TRBD2 might be the D (6 bases). The source is a human donor with classical Hodgkin lymphoma. The CDR3 is CASSLFGGGTNGGELFF. CDR3 nucleotide sequence: TGCGCCAGCAGCTTGTTTGGGGGAGGCACTAATGGCGGGGAGCTGTTTTTT.